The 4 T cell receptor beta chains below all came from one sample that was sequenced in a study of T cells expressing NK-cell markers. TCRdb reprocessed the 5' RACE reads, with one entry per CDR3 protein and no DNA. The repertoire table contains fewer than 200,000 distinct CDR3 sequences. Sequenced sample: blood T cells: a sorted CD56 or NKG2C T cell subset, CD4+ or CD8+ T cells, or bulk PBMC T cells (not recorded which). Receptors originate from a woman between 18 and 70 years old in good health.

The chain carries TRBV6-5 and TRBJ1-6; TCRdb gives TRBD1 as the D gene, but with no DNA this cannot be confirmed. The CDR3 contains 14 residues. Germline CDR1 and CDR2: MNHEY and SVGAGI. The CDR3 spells CASRTDRGRSPLHF.

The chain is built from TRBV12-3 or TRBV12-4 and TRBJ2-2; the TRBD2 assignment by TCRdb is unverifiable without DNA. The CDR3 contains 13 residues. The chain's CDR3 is CASSSGGTGELFF.

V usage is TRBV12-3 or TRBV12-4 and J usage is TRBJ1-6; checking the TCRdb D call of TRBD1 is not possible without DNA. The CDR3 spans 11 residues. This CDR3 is CASSLQGALHF.

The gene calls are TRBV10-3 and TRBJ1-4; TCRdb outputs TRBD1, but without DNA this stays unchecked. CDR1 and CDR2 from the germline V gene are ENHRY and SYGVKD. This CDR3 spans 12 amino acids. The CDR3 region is CATGPTNEKLFF.